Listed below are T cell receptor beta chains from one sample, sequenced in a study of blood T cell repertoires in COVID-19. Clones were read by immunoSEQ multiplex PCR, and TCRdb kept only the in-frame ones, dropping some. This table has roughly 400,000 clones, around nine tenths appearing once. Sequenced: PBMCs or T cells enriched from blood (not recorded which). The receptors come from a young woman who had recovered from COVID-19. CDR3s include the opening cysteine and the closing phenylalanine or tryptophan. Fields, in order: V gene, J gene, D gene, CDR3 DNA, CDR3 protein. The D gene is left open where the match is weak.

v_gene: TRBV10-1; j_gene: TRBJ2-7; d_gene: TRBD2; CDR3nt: TGCGCCAGCAGTGATAGCGGGAGTGCCTACGAGCAGTACTTC; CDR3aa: CASSDSGSAYEQYF
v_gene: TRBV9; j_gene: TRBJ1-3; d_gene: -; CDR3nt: TGTGCCAGCAGCGCCGTCGCATCAGGGTCTGGAAACACCATATATTTT; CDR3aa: CASSAVASGSGNTIYF
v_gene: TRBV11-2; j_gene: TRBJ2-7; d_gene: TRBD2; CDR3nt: TGTGCCAGCAGCTTTATGGGCGGGAGCCTCGACGAGCAGTACTTC; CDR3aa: CASSFMGGSLDEQYF
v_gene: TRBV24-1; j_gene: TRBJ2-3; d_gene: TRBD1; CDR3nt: TGTGCCACCAGTCTTGGACAGGGCACAGATACGCAGTATTTT; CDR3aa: CATSLGQGTDTQYF
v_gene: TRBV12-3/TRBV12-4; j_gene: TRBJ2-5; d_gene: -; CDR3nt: TGTGCCAGCAGTGGTGACATACAAGAGACCCAGTACTTC; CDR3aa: CASSGDIQETQYF
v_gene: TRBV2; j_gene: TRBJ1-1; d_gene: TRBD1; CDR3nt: TGTGCCAGCAGGGCGACAGGGGACGGTGAAGCTTTCTTT; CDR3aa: CASRATGDGEAFF
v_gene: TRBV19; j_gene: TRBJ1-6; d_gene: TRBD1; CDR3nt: TGTGCCAGTAGGACGATCCGGACAGGGTGGGATTCACCCCTCCACTTT; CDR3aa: CASRTIRTGWDSPLHF
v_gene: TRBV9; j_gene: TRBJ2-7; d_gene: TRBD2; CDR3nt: TGTGCCAGCAGTGGCAGTCTAGCGGGGCGCGAGCAGTACTTC; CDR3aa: CASSGSLAGREQYF
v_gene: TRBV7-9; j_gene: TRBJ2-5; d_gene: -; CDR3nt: TGTGCCAGCAGCAGATCTAGTTTGGAGGAGACCCAGTACTTC; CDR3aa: CASSRSSLEETQYF
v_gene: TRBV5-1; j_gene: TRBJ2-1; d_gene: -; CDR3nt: TGCGCCAGCAGTCAGGCTAATGAGCAGTTCTTC; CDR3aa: CASSQANEQFF
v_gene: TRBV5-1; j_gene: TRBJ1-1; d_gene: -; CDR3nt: TGCGCCAGCACTCAGGGTACTGAAGCTTTCTTT; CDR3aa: CASTQGTEAFF
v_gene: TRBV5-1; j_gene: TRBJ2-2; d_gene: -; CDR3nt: TGCGCCAGCAGCGCGGGGCCCGGTACGACCGGGGAGCTGTTTTTT; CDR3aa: CASSAGPGTTGELFF
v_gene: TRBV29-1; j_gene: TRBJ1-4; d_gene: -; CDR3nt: TGCAGCGTTGTGACTCGTGGTGAAAAACTGTTTTTT; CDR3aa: CSVVTRGEKLFF
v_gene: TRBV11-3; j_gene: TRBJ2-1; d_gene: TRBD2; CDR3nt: TGTGCCAGCAGCTTAGACGGGGGGTACAATGAGCAGTTCTTC; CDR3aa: CASSLDGGYNEQFF
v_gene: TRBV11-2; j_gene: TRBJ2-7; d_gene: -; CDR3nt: TGTGCCAGTGGGGCTCTCGGTATGATCCACGAGCAGTACTTC; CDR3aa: CASGALGMIHEQYF
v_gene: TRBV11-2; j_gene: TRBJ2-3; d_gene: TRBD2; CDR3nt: TGTGCCAGCACCCCGGTGGGAGGGCCTGCAGATACGCAGTATTTT; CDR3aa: CASTPVGGPADTQYF
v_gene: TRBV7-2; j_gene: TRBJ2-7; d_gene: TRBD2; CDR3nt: TGTGCCAGCAGCCTAGCGGGGACAATCTACGAGCAGTACTTC; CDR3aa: CASSLAGTIYEQYF
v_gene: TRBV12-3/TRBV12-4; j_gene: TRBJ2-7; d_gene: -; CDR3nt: TGTGCCAGCAGCCGCGGTTACGAGCAGTACTTC; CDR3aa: CASSRGYEQYF
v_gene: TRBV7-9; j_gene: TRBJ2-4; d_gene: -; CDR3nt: TGTGCCAGCAGCTTGGGCCAGGGAAACATTCAGTACTTC; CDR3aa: CASSLGQGNIQYF
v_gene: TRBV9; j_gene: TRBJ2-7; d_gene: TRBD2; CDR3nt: TGTGCCAGCAGCGCGGGGACTAGCGGGGGGTTTGGCGAGCAGTACTTC; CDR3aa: CASSAGTSGGFGEQYF